This entry features one T cell receptor (beta chain) sequence. The antigen remains unidentified. The data stem from a study of T-cell memory formation after mild COVID-19. Study summary: Clusters of TCRs were largely donor specific. Broader study findings: The pre-infection memory compartment contained some responding clones, suggesting cross-reactive memory joined. Clones contracting across day 15 to 85 had a balanced CD4/CD8 profile; later expanding clones leaned CD4+.

With 5 bases clipped from V and 4 bases from J, the junction kept 11 bases outside the gene matches. Germline CDR1 is SGHNT and CDR2 is YENEEA. This CDR3 is 15 amino acids long. A 5'RACE reaction primed in the constant segment made cDNA libraries of TCR alpha and TCR beta, and these carried sample barcodes and UMIs. MiXCR, applied by TCRdb to the 5' RACE reads, yields one record per CDR3 protein. The sample holds about 420,000 distinct CDR3 sequences; more than 20% are singletons and the top ten take around 13%. The sequencing input was PBMCs or a T cell subset sorted from them (not recorded which). The V and J genes are TRBV11-3 and TRBJ2-7, with TRBD1 matching over 7 bases. The TCR was taken from an adult woman who had mild COVID-19 (a few samples of this study predate the infection). Cell type and time point are not known. CDR3 in DNA: TGTGCCAGCAGCGGAGGTACAGGGGCCTTTTACGAGCAGTACTTC. Its protein is CASSGGTGAFYEQYF.